This TCR beta chain is from a study of blood T cell repertoires in COVID-19. Method: immunoSEQ multiplex PCR; TCRdb's copy keeps in-frame clones and lacks some. The table includes roughly 150,000 clones, over 75% detected once. Deletions cut 4 bases from V and 3 bases from J, with 20 bases between. The CDR3 sequence is 17 residues long. Germline V gives CDR1 SGHTS, CDR2 YDEGEE. In Cohort 3, a recovered donor had either two negative PCRs, clearance, or symptom resolution. This chain joins TRBV5-8 and TRBJ2-1; possibly TRBD2 for D (5 bases). Sequencing was performed on PBMCs or T cells enriched from blood (not recorded which). The TCR comes from a man aged 35 to 55 who had recovered from COVID-19. The CDR3 here is CASSVKIWSGVYNEQFF. The CDR3 coding sequence is TGTGCCAGCAGCGTGAAGATTTGGTCCGGGGTCTACAATGAGCAGTTCTTC.